This TCR beta chain appears in the sequencing data of a study of beta chain features in type 1 diabetes. Trimming stripped 2 bases from V and 0 bases from J, with 8 bases between. The CDR3 length is 14 residues. Germline CDR1 reads GTSNPN; CDR2 reads SVGIG (reference sequence). The entirety of the isolated RNA underwent reverse transcription, so expressed TCRB transcripts were sequenced. The protocol was immunoSEQ multiplex PCR, while the TCRdb copy is restricted to in-frame clones and leaves out a portion. The table includes some 400,000 clones, more than 13% detected once. In its sample, this clone was seen a few times. What it recognizes is unknown. Whole-study results and caveats: Shorter TCRB CDR3s, moderately but significantly so, marked every one of the four CD4+ subsets in Type 1 diabetes patients.

Sequenced: naive CD4+ T cells from blood. The TCR sequence derives from a woman aged 18-30 years in good health. The chain joins TRBV30 to TRBJ2-1; D unresolved. CDR3 bases: TGTGCCTGGAGTCGGAGAAACTCCTACAATGAGCAGTTCTTC. Its translation: CAWSRRNSYNEQFF.